Listed below are T cell receptor beta chains from one sample, sequenced in a study of shared clonotypes between healthy human individuals. Clones were sequenced by immunoSEQ multiplex PCR, and TCRdb holds only the in-frame ones, with some missing. The sample consists of 450,000 to 550,000 clones, approximately 85% of them appearing once. Sequencing was carried out using PBMCs. The receptors shown here come from a woman in her forties in good health. Some clones in this sample may be carry-over from other donors' samples. Each CDR3 is given without its conserved first and last residue. The order of the fields is V gene, D gene, CDR3 protein. A D gene is named only where the DNA matches it firmly.

>TRBV28|.
ASSPSGFYGYT
>TRBV5-6|TRBD1
ASTGTATGELF
>TRBV5-5|.
ASNRLGGRGSYEQY
>TRBV7-9|.
ASTRDTENTEAF
>TRBV9|.
ASSAGDVYEQY
>TRBV27|.
ASRPTGGRYFL
>TRBV7-2|TRBD1
ASSSSTGGWETQY
>TRBV28|.
ASIPLQGAETQY
>TRBV5-1|TRBD2
ASSFTGGSETQY
>TRBV6-1|.
ASSVSTDSSYEQY
>TRBV19|TRBD1
ASSMGRDREKKLF
>TRBV10-3|.
AISAGPTGTGELF
>TRBV19|.
ASSIIATNEKLF
>TRBV29-1|.
SVAQRNTEAF
>TRBV23-1|TRBD1
ASTLDRLDTYSNQPQH
>TRBV7-2|TRBD1
ASSSIRDSHKRTYGYT
>TRBV7-9|.
ASSSSANYGYT
>TRBV2|.
ASQNREDQPQH
>TRBV29-1|TRBD1
SVDVGQGNQPQH
>TRBV27|TRBD1
ASSTGGRVDTQY
>TRBV7-7|.
ASSKYTGELF
>TRBV9|.
ASSVDLGYEQY
>TRBV2|.
ASTGRVGYTGELF
>TRBV13|.
ASSLMERRAGANVLT
>TRBV27|.
ASSTGPYYNEQF